Each of the 27 T cell receptor beta chains below was sequenced from the same sample in a study of OX40 agonist ivuxolimab in advanced cancers. Profiling relied on immunoSEQ multiplex PCR, and the TCRdb table lists in-frame clones only, not all of them. The table shows 80,000 or so clones, with about 90% occurring only once. This specimen was CD4+ or CD8+ T cells sorted from blood, taken in a trial of the OX40 agonist ivuxolimab. These receptors all come from an adult with an advanced solid tumor such as melanoma, head and neck, liver or kidney cancer.

The rearrangement links TRBV7-2 to TRBJ1-2; 12 bases are shared with TRBD1. CDR1 is SGHTA and CDR2 is FQGNSA in the germline V gene. V lost 6 bases and J lost 6; bases outside the gene matches: 11. CDR3 length: 16 residues. For the CDR3, the DNA is TGTGCCAGCAGAGGGATGCCGGGACAGGGGGCGAATGGCTACACCTTC. It codes for CASRGMPGQGANGYTF.

The rearrangement joins TRBV30 to TRBJ2-7; 8 bases fit TRBD2. This CDR3 has 16 amino acids. CDR1 is GTSNPN and CDR2 is SVGIG in the germline V gene (reference sequence). V shed 2 bases, J shed 2 bases, and the junction held 11 bases outside the gene matches. The CDR3, as DNA: TGTGCCTGGAGTAGGATAGCGGGGAAGCTTGCCTACGAGCAGTACTTC. Amino acid sequence: CAWSRIAGKLAYEQYF.

The chain links TRBV5-1 to TRBJ2-5; D is perhaps TRBD2 (6 bases). The CDR3 has 14 residues. Germline V gives CDR1 SGHRS, CDR2 YFSETQ. V shed 0 bases and J shed 5 bases, with 11 bases lying between them. The CDR3: CASSLEAGRETQYF. The CDR3 nucleotides read TGCGCCAGCAGCTTGGAGGCAGGGAGGGAGACCCAGTACTTC.

V is TRBV30 and J is TRBJ1-4, with D possibly matching TRBD1 (5 bases). Germline V lookup: CDR1 GTSNPN, CDR2 SVGIG (reference sequence). This CDR3 spans 13 amino acids. The V and J ends lost 5 bases and 7 bases respectively, with 14 bases between them. In nucleotides, the CDR3 is TGTGCCTGGGACCCTGGGAGGGGTGAAAAACTGTTTTTT. It is translated as CAWDPGRGEKLFF.

The chain combines TRBV29-1 with TRBJ2-2, with D uncertain. Deletions cut 4 bases from V and 7 bases from J, with 10 bases between. The CDR3 sequence is 12 residues long. CDR1 and CDR2 (germline): SQVTM, ANQGSEA. In nucleotides, the CDR3 is TGCAGCGTTGGACATTCGGGCGGGGAGCTGTTTTTT. It is translated as CSVGHSGGELFF.

V gene TRBV27 combines with J gene TRBJ2-7, with D perhaps TRBD2 (6 bases). Deletions cut 2 bases from V and 5 bases from J, with 13 bases between. CDR3 length equals 14 residues. Germline assignment: CDR1 MNHEY and CDR2 SMNVEV (reference sequence). The CDR3 sequence is CASSLGERRDEQYF. For the CDR3, the DNA is TGTGCCAGCAGTTTAGGAGAAAGGAGGGACGAGCAGTACTTC.

This clone was seen a single time. This sequence joins TRBV7-2 and TRBJ1-1, with TRBD1 matching 7 bases. The length of the CDR3 is 14 residues. Unmatched junction bases numbered 4, after V lost 5 bases and J lost 1 base. CDR1 and CDR2 (germline): SGHTA, FQGNSA. CDR3 region: CASSGGQRNTEAFF. The CDR3 DNA sequence: TGTGCCAGCAGCGGGGGACAGAGGAACACTGAAGCTTTCTTT.

The J gene is TRBJ2-7, the V gene TRBV9; 10 bases align to TRBD2. This CDR3 contains 14 residues. CDR1 is SGDLS, CDR2 YYNGEE, per germline. V gave up 3 bases and J gave up 3 bases; unmatched junction bases: 3. The chain's CDR3 is CASSARLAGYEQYF. For the CDR3, the DNA is TGTGCCAGCAGCGCCCGACTAGCGGGCTACGAGCAGTACTTC.

This clone came up once. The V gene is TRBV6-5, the J gene TRBJ1-1; tentative D call: TRBD1 (5 bases). Germline V gene data show CDR1 as MNHEY and CDR2 as SVGAGI. The CDR3 loop spans 14 amino acids. V dropped 5 bases and J dropped 3 bases, with 13 bases sitting between them. CDR3 loop: CASSGAGLYTEAFF. CDR3 in DNA: TGTGCCAGCAGTGGGGCGGGACTTTACACTGAAGCTTTCTTT.

This clone has more than one count but fewer than ten. V is TRBV5-5 and J is TRBJ2-3; D gene unclear. The length of the CDR3 is 14 residues. The germline gives CDR1 SGHKS, CDR2 YYEKEE (reference sequence). V was cut by 1 base and J by 1 base, with 7 bases left in between. This CDR3 is CASSLRVGTDTQYF. The CDR3 DNA reads as TGTGCCAGCAGCTTGAGGGTAGGCACAGATACGCAGTATTTT.

V is TRBV5-1 and J is TRBJ1-1; D ambiguous. Trimming removed 4 bases from V and 0 bases from J, with 25 bases in between. Germline loops: CDR1 SGHRS, CDR2 YFSETQ. This CDR3 has 19 residues. CDR3: CASSRGVQQVSPMNTEAFF. Written as DNA, the CDR3 is TGCGCCAGCAGCCGCGGGGTCCAGCAGGTGTCCCCCATGAACACTGAAGCTTTCTTT.

The rearrangement uses TRBV27 and TRBJ2-3; D may be TRBD1 or TRBD2 (5 bases each). The V gene lost 2 bases and the J gene lost 3 bases, with 9 bases spanning the gap. Germline V lookup: CDR1 MNHEY, CDR2 SMNVEV (reference sequence). CDR3 length equals 14 residues. CDR3 sequence: CASSLGWGTDTQYF. CDR3 DNA sequence: TGTGCCAGCAGTTTAGGGTGGGGGACAGATACGCAGTATTTT.

The CDR3 DNA reads TGCGCCAGCAGCGATGGAGGGGAGACCCAGTACTTC. Translation: CASSDGGETQYF. V and J are TRBV5-1 and TRBJ2-5; D possibly corresponds to TRBD2 (6 bases). Per germline, CDR1 SGHRS and CDR2 YFSETQ. The CDR3 runs to 12 residues. The germline V and J ends were trimmed by 4 bases and 5 bases, with 9 bases remaining between them.

This clone showed up just once. The chain links TRBV11-3 to TRBJ2-3; D is unclear. Looked up from germline, CDR1 is SGHNT and CDR2 is YENEEA. This CDR3 has 14 amino acids. The ends were cut back, 2 bases at V and 0 bases at J, with 6 bases in the middle. The CDR3 region is CASSLTASTDTQYF. The DNA of the CDR3 is TGTGCCAGCAGCTTAACAGCTAGCACAGATACGCAGTATTTT.

The genes are TRBV7-8 and TRBJ2-7, with 10 nucleotides matching TRBD2. Trimming cost V 6 bases and J 4 bases; bases outside gene matches: 6. From germline, CDR1 is SGHVS and CDR2 FQNEAQ. The CDR3 totals 14 residues. The CDR3 loop reads CASSLLLAGYEQYF. In DNA, the CDR3 is TGTGCCAGCAGTTTACTACTAGCGGGGTACGAGCAGTACTTC.

The rearrangement links TRBV7-9 to TRBJ1-2; D is undetermined. CDR1 and CDR2 (germline): SEHNR, FQNEAQ (reference sequence). V was cut by 5 bases and J by 3 bases, with 10 bases left in between. CDR3 length equals 13 residues. CDR3 sequence reads: CASSQGTYYGYTF. The CDR3 coding sequence is TGTGCCAGCAGCCAAGGCACCTACTATGGCTACACCTTC.

The chain employs TRBV7-2 and TRBJ2-3, with TRBD1 matching over 8 bases. This CDR3 has 15 residues. The V segment lost 3 bases and the J segment 5 bases; nucleotides outside the gene matches: 7. Germline CDR1 and CDR2: SGHTA and FQGNSA. CDR3 in DNA: TGTGCCAGCAGCTTTGGGACAGGATGGAGAGATACGCAGTATTTT. This encodes CASSFGTGWRDTQYF.

This chain connects TRBV5-1 to TRBJ1-1; D is unclear. The V gene lost 0 bases and the J gene lost 0 bases, with 3 bases spanning the gap. The CDR3 runs 13 residues. Looked up from germline, CDR1 is SGHRS and CDR2 is YFSETQ. The CDR3: CASSLAVNTEAFF. CDR3 in DNA: TGCGCCAGCAGCTTGGCCGTGAACACTGAAGCTTTCTTT.

Concerning this clone: It is unclear where the CDR3 begins or ends on the DNA, so no DNA is shown, and the CDR3 is as TCRdb lists it. This chain joins TRBV7-9 and TRBJ1-2. The CDR3 has 14 amino acids, counting both end residues. CDR1 is SEHNR, CDR2 FQNEAQ, per germline (reference sequence). CDR3 sequence reads: CASSSSGDNPRYTF.

J is TRBJ1-5 and V is TRBV2; D remains ambiguous. The CDR3 is 16 residues long. Trimming pared 4 bases from V and 4 bases from J, leaving 17 bases between. Germline CDR1 reads SNHLY; CDR2 reads FYNNEI. The CDR3 spells CASSVEALMGNQPQHF. Here the CDR3 DNA reads TGTGCCAGCAGTGTTGAGGCCCTAATGGGAAATCAGCCCCAGCATTTT.

The J gene is TRBJ1-2, the V gene TRBV28, with D possibly matching TRBD1 (5 bases). Germline V lookup: CDR1 MDHEN, CDR2 SYDVKM. The ends were cut back, 6 bases at V and 7 bases at J, with 9 bases in the middle. The CDR3 sequence is 11 residues long. The CDR3 region is CASRGQAGYTF. CDR3 DNA sequence: TGTGCCAGCAGGGGGCAGGCTGGCTACACCTTC.

The table lists this clone with a count of one. V gene TRBV21-1 combines with J gene TRBJ2-7. TRBV21-1 counts as a pseudogene. CDR3 length: 15 residues. The CDR3 region is CASSMSTGRSYEQYF. Written as DNA, the CDR3 is TGTGCCAGCAGCATGAGTACCGGTAGGTCCTACGAGCAGTACTTC.

The rearrangement uses TRBV10-3 and TRBJ2-7; 12 positions match TRBD1. The ends lost 6 bases at V and 6 bases at J; junction bases unmatched: 6. CDR1 and CDR2 from the germline V gene are ENHRY and SYGVKD. The CDR3 length is 14 residues. CDR3 coding DNA: TGTGCCATCAGGAGGGACAGGGGGCGCTCCGAGCAGTACTTC. Protein sequence: CAIRRDRGRSEQYF.

This clone was counted once. V and J are TRBV6-5 and TRBJ2-5, with D possibly matching TRBD2 (5 bases). Germline V CDR1 and CDR2: MNHEY, SVGAGI. V shed 9 bases and J shed 7 bases, with 21 bases lying between them. The CDR3 is 14 residues long. The CDR3 DNA reads TGTGCCAGTTCCAAAGGGCTTACGGGGTGGACCCAGTACTTC. Translating it yields CASSKGLTGWTQYF.

The chain couples TRBV11-2 to TRBJ2-5; 8 bases align to TRBD1. The junction had 4 bases not matched to a gene; V was cut back by 4 bases and J by 6 bases. The CDR3 runs to 13 residues. Looked up from germline, CDR1 is SGHAT and CDR2 is FQNNGV. CDR3 nucleotide sequence: TGTGCCAGCAGCTCAGGGGGCGAAAAGACCCAGTACTTC. It translates to CASSSGGEKTQYF.

This chain links TRBV19 with TRBJ2-3, with TRBD2 matching 7 bases. This CDR3 is 16 amino acids long. The junction had 4 bases not matched to a gene; V was cut back by 0 bases and J by 1 base. CDR1 and CDR2 from the germline V gene are LNHDA and SQIVND (reference sequence). The CDR3 reads CASSIDLRGGTDTQYF. The CDR3 DNA reads as TGTGCCAGTAGTATAGATCTACGGGGGGGCACAGATACGCAGTATTTT.

This rearrangement joins TRBV5-6 to TRBJ2-7, with 7 positions matching TRBD1. Germline CDR1 SGHDT, CDR2 YYEEEE. The CDR3 has 13 amino acids. The V and J ends lost 6 bases and 3 bases, in that order; junction bases with no gene match: 6. CDR3 protein: CASKGTADYEQYF. The CDR3 bases are TGTGCCAGCAAGGGGACAGCTGACTACGAGCAGTACTTC.